This is a list of T cell receptor beta chains from one sample in a study of cytomegalovirus exposure and HLA in healthy donors. The protocol was immunoSEQ multiplex PCR, while the TCRdb copy is restricted to in-frame clones and leaves out a portion. The top ten hold 1.3% of the sample, which has more than 200,000 clones, 85% to 90% seen once. Sequenced sample: PBMCs. The receptors stem from a human donor in good health. Both conserved end residues are part of each CDR3. D genes are given only for firm matches. Clone sizes are given selectively: once, few, many, or a class where the clone is expanded.

size: NA; J: TRBJ2-1; D: TRBD2; V: TRBV13; DNA: TGTGCCAGCAGCTTAGAAATAGCGGGAGTTTATGAGCAGTTCTTC; CDR3: CASSLEIAGVYEQFF
size: NA; J: TRBJ2-1; D: NA; V: TRBV6-4; DNA: TGTGCCAGCAGTGACATGAGTGGCGGGCAGTTCTTC; CDR3: CASSDMSGGQFF
size: NA; J: TRBJ2-3; D: NA; V: TRBV11-2; DNA: TGTGCCAGCAGCTTAGAACTGGACTTGGCAGGAGATACGCAGTATTTT; CDR3: CASSLELDLAGDTQYF
size: NA; J: TRBJ2-7; D: NA; V: TRBV7-2; DNA: TGTGCCAGCAGCTTAGCCCGTAGCTACGAGCAGTACTTC; CDR3: CASSLARSYEQYF
size: NA; J: TRBJ2-2; D: TRBD2; V: TRBV7-2; DNA: TGTGCCAGCAGCAGTAGCGGGTTCAGGACCGGGGAGCTGTTTTTT; CDR3: CASSSSGFRTGELFF
size: NA; J: TRBJ2-3; D: NA; V: TRBV21-1; DNA: TGTGCCAGCAGCAAAAGGTGGGATACTAGCGACACAGATACGCAGTATTTT; CDR3: CASSKRWDTSDTDTQYF
size: NA; J: TRBJ2-2; D: NA; V: TRBV6-1; DNA: TGTGCCAGCAGTGAAGCGGGGGGGGGCAGGGGATACACCGGGGAGCTGTTTTTT; CDR3: CASSEAGGGRGYTGELFF
size: NA; J: TRBJ1-6; D: NA; V: TRBV6-5; DNA: TGTGCCAGCAGGAGCTCCTATAATTCACCCCTCCACTTT; CDR3: CASRSSYNSPLHF
size: NA; J: TRBJ2-1; D: NA; V: TRBV7-3; DNA: TGTGCCACAGGGAGGGGGGACAATGAGCAGTTCTTC; CDR3: CATGRGDNEQFF
size: NA; J: TRBJ2-7; D: TRBD1; V: TRBV19; DNA: TGTGCCAGTAGTATCGGGACAGGACTCTACGAGCAGTACTTC; CDR3: CASSIGTGLYEQYF
size: NA; J: TRBJ2-6; D: NA; V: TRBV9; DNA: TGTGCCAGCAGCCCCCAGACTGCCTCCCCTGGGGCCAACGTCCTGACTTTC; CDR3: CASSPQTASPGANVLTF
size: NA; J: TRBJ2-1; D: TRBD2; V: TRBV7-2; DNA: TGTGCCAGCAGCTTAGCGTCTCAGCGGGGGCAGTTCTTC; CDR3: CASSLASQRGQFF
size: few; J: TRBJ2-7; D: NA; V: TRBV21-1; DNA: TGTGCCAGCAGCAAAGGTTACCGGGACAGGGCGCTTAGCTGCGAGCAGTACTTC; CDR3: CASSKGYRDRALSCEQYF
size: NA; J: TRBJ1-2; D: NA; V: TRBV5-4; DNA: TGTGCCAGCAGCTTGGGAGGGGGAGTATATGGCTACACCTTC; CDR3: CASSLGGGVYGYTF
size: NA; J: TRBJ1-1; D: NA; V: TRBV21-1; DNA: TGTGCCAGCAGCAATCGTCCCGGGGGGAAAAGTTTCGAAGCTTTCTTT; CDR3: CASSNRPGGKSFEAFF
size: NA; J: TRBJ2-1; D: TRBD2; V: TRBV19; DNA: TGTGCCAGTAGTATTCGAAGGACTAGCGCCTACAATGAGCAGTTCTTC; CDR3: CASSIRRTSAYNEQFF
size: NA; J: TRBJ2-4; D: TRBD1; V: TRBV4-1; DNA: TGCGCCAGCACCCACACAGGGGGTTTGGACATTCAGTACTTC; CDR3: CASTHTGGLDIQYF
size: NA; J: TRBJ2-7; D: NA; V: TRBV30; DNA: TGTGCCTGGAGTCCGACTGGGGGGGAGCAGTACTTC; CDR3: CAWSPTGGEQYF
size: NA; J: TRBJ1-2; D: TRBD1; V: TRBV9; DNA: TGTGCCAGCAGCCCGGACAGGGTGGGCGGCTACACCTTC; CDR3: CASSPDRVGGYTF
size: NA; J: TRBJ1-4; D: TRBD1; V: TRBV27; DNA: TGTGCCAGCAGTGCCAGGGACAGGGGGTTTGAAAAACTGTTTTTT; CDR3: CASSARDRGFEKLFF
size: NA; J: TRBJ2-7; D: NA; V: TRBV6-5; DNA: TGTGCCAGCACCTCGGGAAGGTTCCACGAGCAGTACTTC; CDR3: CASTSGRFHEQYF
size: NA; J: TRBJ2-3; D: TRBD2; V: TRBV7-9; DNA: TGTGCCAGCAGCTTAGGCACTAGCGGGATAGCAGATACGCAGTATTTT; CDR3: CASSLGTSGIADTQYF
size: NA; J: TRBJ2-3; D: TRBD2; V: TRBV27; DNA: TGTGCCGCCGTCGAAATGGCTAGCGGGAGATCGTATACGCAGTATTTT; CDR3: CAAVEMASGRSYTQYF
size: once; J: TRBJ2-7; D: NA; V: TRBV28; DNA: TGTGCCAGCAGTTTTTTTCAGGGTTACGAGCAGTACTTC; CDR3: CASSFFQGYEQYF
size: NA; J: TRBJ2-1; D: TRBD1; V: TRBV7-8; DNA: TGTGCCAGCAGCAGGAGGACAGGGGGGAACGAGCAGTTCTTC; CDR3: CASSRRTGGNEQFF
size: once; J: TRBJ2-1; D: NA; V: TRBV6-6; DNA: TGTGCCAGCACCTCAGTCCCCGGGGACAATGAGCAGTTCTTC; CDR3: CASTSVPGDNEQFF
size: NA; J: TRBJ2-2; D: TRBD2; V: TRBV7-2; DNA: TGTGCCAGCAGCCCTTTCGCGCGGGGGGCGGCCGGGGAGCTGTTTTTT; CDR3: CASSPFARGAAGELFF
size: NA; J: TRBJ2-7; D: NA; V: TRBV21-1; DNA: TGTGCCAGCAGCAAAGAACTAGCGGGATGTTCCCTCTACGAGCAGTACTTC; CDR3: CASSKELAGCSLYEQYF
size: NA; J: TRBJ1-1; D: TRBD1; V: TRBV7-2; DNA: TGTGCCAGCAGGAGACAGGGGATGAACACTGAAGCTTTCTTT; CDR3: CASRRQGMNTEAFF
size: NA; J: TRBJ2-3; D: TRBD2; V: TRBV5-1; DNA: TGCGCCAGCAGAAGAACTAGCGGGCTGGATACGCAGTATTTT; CDR3: CASRRTSGLDTQYF
size: NA; J: TRBJ1-1; D: NA; V: TRBV7-9; DNA: TGTGCCAGCAGCTCATGGGGAGGAGACACTGAAGCTTTCTTT; CDR3: CASSSWGGDTEAFF
size: NA; J: TRBJ2-1; D: NA; V: TRBV11-2; DNA: TGTGCCAGCAGCTCTATAGGGCTGGGACTTCTTAACCTCAATGAGCAGTTCTTC; CDR3: CASSSIGLGLLNLNEQFF
size: NA; J: TRBJ2-4; D: NA; V: TRBV6-6; DNA: TGTGCCAGCAGTTCCATCGACAGGCTAGCCAAAAACATTCAGTACTTC; CDR3: CASSSIDRLAKNIQYF
size: NA; J: TRBJ2-5; D: NA; V: TRBV7-9; DNA: TGTGCCAGCAGCTTCAGCAAGGAGCAGTACTTC; CDR3: CASSFSKEQYF
size: NA; J: TRBJ2-3; D: TRBD2; V: TRBV9; DNA: TGTGCCAGCAGCGCCCGGACTAGCGGGAGGCAGGATACGCAGTATTTT; CDR3: CASSARTSGRQDTQYF
size: NA; J: TRBJ2-3; D: NA; V: TRBV19; DNA: TGTGCCAGTAGTATAGGTGGGGGCCTCACAGATACGCAGTATTTT; CDR3: CASSIGGGLTDTQYF
size: NA; J: TRBJ2-7; D: NA; V: TRBV27; DNA: TGTGCCAGCAGTCCTCGACAGGGGAGTAGCGGGAGTGTCTACGAGCAGTACTTC; CDR3: CASSPRQGSSGSVYEQYF
size: NA; J: TRBJ1-1; D: NA; V: TRBV19; DNA: TGTGCCAGTACCCGTGGCATAAACACTGAAGCTTTCTTT; CDR3: CASTRGINTEAFF
size: once; J: TRBJ2-7; D: TRBD2; V: TRBV27; DNA: TGTGCCAGCAGTTTGAAAAGCGGGAGGGTGTCCTACGAGCAGTACTTC; CDR3: CASSLKSGRVSYEQYF
size: NA; J: TRBJ2-1; D: TRBD1; V: TRBV13; DNA: TGTGCCAGCAGCCCAACCGGGACAGGGGGCGATGAGCAGTTCTTC; CDR3: CASSPTGTGGDEQFF
size: NA; J: TRBJ1-4; D: TRBD1; V: TRBV7-9; DNA: TGTGCCAGCAGCCGGGACAGGGGGATGCCGGCAACTAATGAAAAACTGTTTTTT; CDR3: CASSRDRGMPATNEKLFF
size: NA; J: TRBJ2-3; D: NA; V: TRBV27; DNA: TGTGCCAGCAGTCCCCCGTCGGACTGGTATACGCAGTATTTT; CDR3: CASSPPSDWYTQYF
size: few; J: TRBJ2-7; D: NA; V: TRBV6-5; DNA: TGTGCCAGCAGTTATCGGTCCCCAAAGTCCCACGAGCAGTACTTC; CDR3: CASSYRSPKSHEQYF
size: NA; J: TRBJ1-1; D: NA; V: TRBV7-2; DNA: TGTGCCAGCAGCTCTCAATCAGGTATGAACACTGAAGCTTTCTTT; CDR3: CASSSQSGMNTEAFF
size: NA; J: TRBJ1-5; D: NA; V: TRBV5-4; DNA: TGTGCCAGCAGCCAGAATGGCAATCAGCCCCAGCATTTT; CDR3: CASSQNGNQPQHF
size: NA; J: TRBJ2-5; D: TRBD2; V: TRBV28; DNA: TGTGCCAGCAGTTTATTTTTCCTGAGACTAGCGGGCCATAAGACCCAGTACTTC; CDR3: CASSLFFLRLAGHKTQYF
size: few; J: TRBJ1-2; D: TRBD1; V: TRBV19; DNA: TGTGCCAGTAGCTACGGACAGGGGGCGCGAGGCTACACCTTC; CDR3: CASSYGQGARGYTF
size: NA; J: TRBJ2-7; D: TRBD2; V: TRBV19; DNA: TGTGCCAGTAGCCCGGGACTAGTCAGCTACGAGCAGTACTTC; CDR3: CASSPGLVSYEQYF
size: NA; J: TRBJ2-7; D: NA; V: TRBV25-1; DNA: TGTGCCAGCTGGCGGCCCAGTCATTACGAGCAGTACTTC; CDR3: CASWRPSHYEQYF
size: NA; J: TRBJ2-7; D: TRBD2; V: TRBV7-2; DNA: TGTGCCAGCAGCCTGGGGACTAGCGGGAGGGGGGAGCAGTACTTC; CDR3: CASSLGTSGRGEQYF
size: NA; J: TRBJ2-1; D: NA; V: TRBV7-8; DNA: TGTGCCAGCAGCTTAGCGCCGGCTAGTTGGTTCAATGAGCAGTTCTTC; CDR3: CASSLAPASWFNEQFF
size: NA; J: TRBJ2-3; D: NA; V: TRBV29-1; DNA: TGCAGCGTTGACAGTGGGACTAGCACAGATACGCAGTATTTT; CDR3: CSVDSGTSTDTQYF
size: NA; J: TRBJ2-3; D: NA; V: TRBV11-3; DNA: TGTGCCAGCAGCTCGGGACGAAGCGGGTATACGCAGTATTTT; CDR3: CASSSGRSGYTQYF
size: NA; J: TRBJ1-5; D: NA; V: TRBV19; DNA: TGTGCCACCAAACACAGGGTCGATCAGCCCCAGCATTTT; CDR3: CATKHRVDQPQHF
size: NA; J: TRBJ2-7; D: NA; V: TRBV30; DNA: TGTGCCTGGAGCGCCCTGCACGGGCAGTACTTC; CDR3: CAWSALHGQYF
size: NA; J: TRBJ2-1; D: NA; V: TRBV20-1; DNA: TGCAGTGCTAGTCGGGTTAATGAGCAGTTCTTC; CDR3: CSASRVNEQFF
size: NA; J: TRBJ2-7; D: NA; V: TRBV10-3; DNA: TGTGCCATCAGTGATAGTACAGTACTTTACGAGCAGTACTTC; CDR3: CAISDSTVLYEQYF
size: NA; J: TRBJ1-2; D: TRBD1; V: TRBV18; DNA: TGTGCCAGCTCACTGGGGGACAGGGCGTGGTATGGCTACACCTTC; CDR3: CASSLGDRAWYGYTF
size: NA; J: TRBJ1-1; D: NA; V: TRBV28; DNA: TGTGCCACCGTCGGGCGGGAGAACACTGAAGCTTTCTTT; CDR3: CATVGRENTEAFF